Described below is a single TCR beta chain sequence and its context. Antigen specificity is unknown. The data originate from a study of cytomegalovirus exposure and HLA in healthy donors. Study-level results: The study designated 150 to 200 TCR beta chains cytomegalovirus-associated. Association of 16,951 TCR beta sequences with HLA alleles was found at 0.05 false discovery rate in a later analysis.

The CDR3 extends over 15 amino acids. CDR1 is SGHAT and CDR2 is FQNNGV in the germline V gene. V trimming: 5 bases; J trimming: 4 bases; junction bases outside the gene matches: 4. The primer mix had 60 Vbeta and 13 Jbeta primers. Only in-frame clones appear in the TCRdb table, and some are missing; sequencing was by immunoSEQ multiplex PCR. Of about 160,000 clones in the sample, more than 65% were seen once. The chain recombines TRBV11-2 with TRBJ2-1, with 11 bases fitting TRBD2. The receptor's source is a woman between 50 and 59 years old in good health and CMV-seronegative. The material sequenced was PBMCs. CDR3 region: CASSQLAGEYNEQFF. CDR3 bases: TGTGCCAGCAGCCAACTAGCGGGAGAGTACAATGAGCAGTTCTTC.